This T cell receptor (beta chain) was sequenced in a study of cytomegalovirus exposure and HLA in healthy donors. Findings and limits, study-wide: Sequence variants that were highly shared formed a cluster that was likely a sequencing artifact. The study labeled more than 150 TCR beta chains cytomegalovirus-associated.

With regard to this clone: Antigen unknown. The sample holds other DNA sequences that translate to the same CDR3.

V trimming: 4 bases; J trimming: 3 bases; junction bases outside the gene matches: 3. The CDR3 totals 14 residues. Germline CDR1 reads ENHRY; CDR2 reads SYGVKD. Primers included in the PCR were 60 Vbeta and 13 Jbeta primers. Method: immunoSEQ multiplex PCR; TCRdb's copy keeps in-frame clones and lacks some. The profile shows under 200,000 clones, roughly 80% of them singletons. Sequencing used PBMCs. This clonotype was sampled from a man aged 35-49 years in good health and CMV-seropositive. The chain carries TRBV10-3 and TRBJ2-3, with TRBD2 identical over 8 bases. In nucleotides, the CDR3 is TGTGCCATCAGTGGCGGGGGGCCGACAGATACGCAGTATTTT. Its translation is CAISGGGPTDTQYF.